The 20 T cell receptor beta chains given below trace back to one sample, sequenced in a study of CD8+ T cells in alopecia areata. Reverse transcribed after extraction, RNA yielded cDNA as the sequencing template. Some clones are missing from TCRdb's copy, which holds only in-frame ones; the method was immunoSEQ multiplex PCR. Among 200,000 or so clones, 50% to 70% were seen once, and the ten largest hold 0.45%. The sample here was CD4+ T cells sorted from blood, taken at week 0. These receptors were obtained from a human donor with alopecia areata.

This clone came up once. CDR3: CASSSQVNTEAFF. The CDR3 DNA follows: TGTGCCAGCAGCTCACAGGTGAACACTGAAGCTTTCTTT. The rearrangement uses TRBV7-7 and TRBJ1-1; D might be TRBD1 (5 bases). This CDR3 has 13 residues. Trimming took 4 bases from V and 0 from J, leaving 6 bases between them. CDR1 is SSHAT and CDR2 is FNYEAQ in the germline V gene (reference sequence).

The J gene is TRBJ1-1, the V gene TRBV30; D remains ambiguous. CDR1 GTSNPN and CDR2 SVGIG come from the germline V gene (reference sequence). The V end lost 6 bases, the J end lost 1 base, and 12 bases lay between the germline ends. CDR3 size: 13 residues. The CDR3 coding sequence is TGTGCCTGCCGCGAACTGCAGAACACTGAAGCTTTCTTT. This encodes CACRELQNTEAFF.

J is TRBJ2-4 and V is TRBV29-1; 8 bases map to TRBD1. This CDR3 has 16 amino acids. The junction had 8 bases not matched to a gene; V was cut back by 2 bases and J by 2 bases. Germline V gene sequence: CDR1 SQVTM, CDR2 ANQGSEA. CDR3 residues: CSVENTGGLTKNIQYF. The CDR3 bases are TGCAGCGTTGAAAATACAGGGGGGCTAACCAAAAACATTCAGTACTTC.

This clone has only one observation. The chain uses TRBV30 and TRBJ1-2; weak D call: TRBD1 (6 bases). V was cut by 5 bases and J by 1 base, with 26 bases left in between. The CDR3 has 18 amino acids. Germline CDR1 reads GTSNPN; CDR2 reads SVGIG (reference sequence). The DNA for the CDR3 is TGTGCCTGGTACTCCTGGGGGGGCATCGGAGGAAGTAACTATGGCTACACCTTC. Translation gives CAWYSWGGIGGSNYGYTF.

This CDR3 is CASSKRDYSYEQYF. DNA of the CDR3: TGTGCCAGCAGCAAGCGGGACTACTCCTACGAGCAGTACTTC. The V and J genes are TRBV9 and TRBJ2-7, with 7 nucleotides matching TRBD2. CDR1 and CDR2 (germline): SGDLS, YYNGEE. After removal of 4 bases from V and 0 bases from J, the junction contained 4 bases not matched to a gene. The CDR3 spans 14 residues.

DNA of the CDR3: TGTGCCGGAGGGCGACAGGGCGAATATGGCTACACCTTC. Encoded protein: CAGGRQGEYGYTF. The V and J genes are TRBV30 and TRBJ1-2, with 7 bases lining up with TRBD1. The ends lost 8 bases at V and 5 bases at J; junction bases unmatched: 11. Germline CDR1 reads GTSNPN; CDR2 reads SVGIG (reference sequence). This CDR3 has 13 amino acids.

The chain combines TRBV27 with TRBJ2-3; no firm D call. Germline assignment: CDR1 MNHEY and CDR2 SMNVEV (reference sequence). The CDR3 totals 13 residues. The V gene lost 5 bases and the J gene lost 6 bases, with 12 bases spanning the gap. The CDR3 loop reads CASSLQVGDTQYF. The CDR3 nucleotides are TGTGCCAGCAGTCTCCAGGTGGGGGATACGCAGTATTTT.

V and J are TRBV2 and TRBJ1-6; no clear D. CDR1 and CDR2 from the germline V gene are SNHLY and FYNNEI. This CDR3 contains 11 residues. The V end lost 5 bases, the J end lost 15 bases, and 11 bases lay between the germline ends. For the CDR3, the DNA is TGTGCCAGCAGTCTCCCACCGGGCCTCCACTTT. Translated: CASSLPPGLHF.

The chain combines TRBV5-1 with TRBJ2-7; 7 bases agree with TRBD2. Germline lookup yields CDR1 SGHRS and CDR2 YFSETQ. With V trimmed by 4 bases and J by 2 bases, 6 bases remained unmatched. The CDR3 is 14 residues long. As DNA, the CDR3 is TGCGCCAGCAGCCAGGGCGGACTAGCCTACGAGCAGTACTTC. Residues: CASSQGGLAYEQYF.

The gene calls are TRBV11-2 and TRBJ1-4; D not resolved. Per the germline V gene, CDR1 is SGHAT and CDR2 is FQNNGV. V shed 7 bases and J shed 0 bases, with 15 bases lying between them. CDR3 length: 16 amino acids. CDR3 residues: CASTPFGGTTNEKLFF. In DNA form, the CDR3 reads TGTGCCAGCACCCCATTTGGAGGAACAACTAATGAAAAACTGTTTTTT.

This clone has just a few counts. The chain carries TRBV6-5 and TRBJ2-5, with no clear D. V shed 2 bases and J shed 0 bases, with 4 bases lying between them. Germline V gives CDR1 MNHEY, CDR2 SVGAGI. This CDR3 has 13 amino acids. As DNA, the CDR3 is TGTGCCAGCAGTTACCCGTACCAAGAGACCCAGTACTTC. Protein sequence: CASSYPYQETQYF.

This sequence joins TRBV6-1 and TRBJ1-6, with 7 nucleotides matching TRBD1. This CDR3 is 15 amino acids long. The V gene end was trimmed by 6 bases and the J gene end by 2 bases; junction bases not matched to a gene: 4. The germline V gene encodes CDR1 MNHNS and CDR2 SASEGT. CDR3 nucleotide sequence: TGTGCCAGCAGACCAACAGGGGCCTATAATTCACCCCTCCACTTT. Protein: CASRPTGAYNSPLHF.

CDR3 DNA: TGTGCCAGCACCGGACAGGCGGTCGCTGGGGCCAACGTCCTGACTTTC. Translating it yields CASTGQAVAGANVLTF. The chain is built from TRBV2 and TRBJ2-6, with 7 positions matching TRBD1. The CDR3 sequence is 16 residues long. The trim removed 7 bases at V and 2 bases at J, leaving 8 bases unmatched. The germline V gene encodes CDR1 SNHLY and CDR2 FYNNEI.

In its sample, this clone was seen a few times. The chain joins TRBV6-1 to TRBJ1-2, with TRBD1 as a possible D gene (5 bases). The CDR3 totals 14 residues. V was cut by 2 bases and J by 8 bases, with 15 bases left in between. The germline V gene has CDR1 MNHNS and CDR2 SASEGT. In nucleotides, the CDR3 is TGTGCCAGCAGTGAATTGAGGGGAGCGAAGGGCTACACCTTC. It yields the protein CASSELRGAKGYTF.

The rearrangement uses TRBV6-5 and TRBJ1-1, with 9 bases matching TRBD1. CDR1 is MNHEY, CDR2 SVGAGI, per germline. CDR3 length equals 14 residues. The V and J ends lost 4 bases and 6 bases, in that order; junction bases with no gene match: 6. The CDR3 DNA sequence: TGTGCCAGCAGTTTACAGGGGGCCCTCGCTGAAGCTTTCTTT. Residues: CASSLQGALAEAFF.

J is TRBJ1-2 and V is TRBV29-1; unclear D gene. Germline assignment: CDR1 SQVTM and CDR2 ANQGSEA. CDR3 size: 12 residues. Trimming pared 4 bases from V and 0 bases from J, leaving 6 bases between. CDR3 in amino acids: CSVVVSNYGYTF. The CDR3 region has the DNA TGCAGCGTTGTCGTATCTAACTATGGCTACACCTTC.

The J gene is TRBJ2-2, the V gene TRBV7-9; D not resolved. The germline V gene has CDR1 SEHNR and CDR2 FQNEAQ (reference sequence). The CDR3 runs 15 residues. V lost 3 bases to trimming and J lost 0 bases, with 8 bases between them. The DNA for the CDR3 is TGTGCCAGCAGCTTGGGTACGACGAACACCGGGGAGCTGTTTTTT. It is translated as CASSLGTTNTGELFF.

The gene calls are TRBV7-6 and TRBJ1-6, with 10 bases aligning to TRBD1. CDR1 SGHVS and CDR2 FNYEAQ come from the germline V gene. J gave up 7 bases and V 1 base, and 1 base lay outside the gene matches. The CDR3 sequence is 15 residues long. The chain's CDR3 is CASSLEGQGNSPLHF. CDR3 coding DNA: TGTGCCAGCAGCTTAGAGGGACAGGGGAATTCACCCCTCCACTTT.

This sequence joins TRBV18 and TRBJ1-5; the match to TRBD1 covers 8 bases. CDR1 and CDR2 from the germline V gene are KGHSH and LQKENI. V shed 4 bases, J shed 3 bases, and the junction held 2 bases outside the gene matches. The CDR3 consists of 14 residues. The CDR3 region has the DNA TGTGCCAGCTCACGGACAGGGCTCAATCAGCCCCAGCATTTT. Protein: CASSRTGLNQPQHF.

V and J are TRBV15 and TRBJ2-7, with 10 bases matching TRBD1. CDR1 LNHNV and CDR2 YYDKDF come from the germline V gene (reference sequence). V gave up 2 bases and J gave up 2 bases; unmatched junction bases: 3. The CDR3 has 15 amino acids. CDR3 sequence (DNA): TGTGCCACCAGCAGATTGGGACAGGGGCCCTACGAGCAGTACTTC. This translates into CATSRLGQGPYEQYF.